The rows below give T cell receptor beta chains drawn from one sample of a study of T cells in localized non-small cell lung cancer. Using immunoSEQ multiplex PCR, the repertoire was profiled, and TCRdb retains in-frame clones only, with some absent. The repertoire has about 34,000 clones, more than 75% of them found once; the top ten carry roughly 31%. Sequencing was performed on peripheral blood, taken before any cancer treatment. All receptors derive from a male donor aged 60 or over with stage II squamous cell lung carcinoma. The CDR3 runs from the conserved cysteine through the conserved F or W. The D gene is left open where the match is weak. Clone size is not always given. Where it is, it says once, few, many or a class for expanded clones.

cdr3_nt,cdr3_aa,d_call,j_call,clone_size,v_call
TGTGCCAGCTCCCCCCTTGGGGGGTGGGATGAAAAACTGTTTTTT,CASSPLGGWDEKLFF,.,TRBJ1-4,.,TRBV18
TGCGCCAGCAGCCAAGATCAACCGACCTATGGCTACACCTTC,CASSQDQPTYGYTF,.,TRBJ1-2,.,TRBV4-1
TGTGCCAGCAGCTTATCATCGGGCCACAATCAGCCCCAGCATTTT,CASSLSSGHNQPQHF,.,TRBJ1-5,.,TRBV11-2
TGTGCCAGCAGCCAGGACAGGGACAATGAGCAGTTCTTC,CASSQDRDNEQFF,TRBD1,TRBJ2-1,.,TRBV11-2
TGTGCCAGCAAATTAGGAGGGTTCGGGGGCTACACCTTC,CASKLGGFGGYTF,.,TRBJ1-2,.,TRBV7-2
TGCGCCAGCAGTCCGGGACCCTCCGAGACCCAGTACTTC,CASSPGPSETQYF,.,TRBJ2-5,.,TRBV5-1
TGCAGCGCCGAGGCTAGTCTTTTCGACAATGAGCAGTTCTTC,CSAEASLFDNEQFF,.,TRBJ2-1,once,TRBV29-1
TGTGCCAGCAGTGGAAAGACAGGAGGGACATATGAGCAGTTCTTC,CASSGKTGGTYEQFF,.,TRBJ2-1,few,TRBV6-4
TGTGCCAGCAGCTTAGGGGCAAATCAGCCCCAGCATTTT,CASSLGANQPQHF,.,TRBJ1-5,.,TRBV7-9
TGTGCCAGCAGTCAAGGCTACGGGCAGTACTTC,CASSQGYGQYF,.,TRBJ2-7,.,TRBV6-1
TGTGCCAGCTCACCACTGGACAGGAGTTCCTCTGGGGCCAACGTCCTGACTTTC,CASSPLDRSSSGANVLTF,TRBD1,TRBJ2-6,.,TRBV18
TGTGCCAGCAGCGTAGGGACAGCGTACCAAGAGACCCAGTACTTC,CASSVGTAYQETQYF,.,TRBJ2-5,.,TRBV9
TGCGCCAGCACCCCCAGAACGGGAGGCCAAGAGACCCAGTACTTC,CASTPRTGGQETQYF,TRBD2,TRBJ2-5,.,TRBV5-1
TGCGCCAGCAGCTTGGTGTCGGGGAGCACTGAAGCTTTCTTT,CASSLVSGSTEAFF,.,TRBJ1-1,.,TRBV5-1
TGCAGCGTTGAAAAACAGGGTACGGGAAACACCATATATTTT,CSVEKQGTGNTIYF,.,TRBJ1-3,few,TRBV29-1
TGTGCCAGCAGTGAAGCGGGAGCGGCTAACAATGAGCAGTTCTTC,CASSEAGAANNEQFF,.,TRBJ2-1,once,TRBV2
TGTGCCAGCAGCGCCCTCCTAGGGGAAGAAGCTTTCTTT,CASSALLGEEAFF,.,TRBJ1-1,few,TRBV5-4